What follows are 21 T cell receptor beta chains derived from one specimen sequenced in a study of somatic mutations in cytotoxic T cells in rheumatoid arthritis. Some clones are missing from TCRdb's copy, which holds only in-frame ones; the method was immunoSEQ multiplex PCR. Among roughly 2,700 clones listed, around nine tenths were seen once. Sequencing input: CD8+ T cells sorted from blood. The source is a woman aged 18-35 years with rheumatoid arthritis.

This clone was seen just once. The chain links TRBV7-9 to TRBJ1-1; D ambiguous. This CDR3 has 15 amino acids. Germline CDR1 is SEHNR and CDR2 is FQNEAQ (reference sequence). V was trimmed by 0 bases and J by 1 base, leaving 9 bases between them. DNA of the CDR3: TGTGCCAGCAGCTTAGCTGACGGGGAGAACACTGAAGCTTTCTTT. This gives the protein CASSLADGENTEAFF.

This clone has only one observation. The chain is built from TRBV28 and TRBJ1-6; a weak D match, TRBD1 (6 bases). CDR3 length: 15 amino acids. Germline V lookup: CDR1 MDHEN, CDR2 SYDVKM. The V gene lost 3 bases and the J gene lost 9 bases, with 15 bases spanning the gap. CDR3: CASSLNREISSPLHF. The CDR3 coding sequence is TGTGCCAGCAGTTTGAACAGGGAAATAAGTTCACCCCTCCACTTT.

This chain uses TRBV16 with TRBJ1-1, with unresolved D. Per germline, CDR1 KGHSY and CDR2 FQNENV. Trimming took 4 bases from V and 4 from J, leaving 16 bases between them. The CDR3 runs to 15 residues. Written as DNA, the CDR3 is TGTGCCAGCAGCCCGGACCGGGATCCGACCACTGAAGCTTTCTTT. Protein: CASSPDRDPTTEAFF.

J is TRBJ1-3 and V is TRBV7-2, with D hard to call. With 5 bases removed from V and 4 bases from J, the gap between germline ends came to 12 bases. CDR1 and CDR2 (germline): SGHTA, FQGNSA. This CDR3 is 14 amino acids long. CDR3 sequence: CASSPYGYGNTIYF. CDR3 bases: TGTGCCAGCAGCCCTTACGGGTACGGAAACACCATATATTTT.

The chain combines TRBV9 with TRBJ1-6; no definite D call. CDR1 SGDLS and CDR2 YYNGEE come from the germline V gene. V was cut by 4 bases and J by 0 bases, with 5 bases left in between. This CDR3 has 14 amino acids. The CDR3 is CASSPSSYNSPLHF. In nucleotides, the CDR3 is TGTGCCAGCAGCCCGAGCTCCTATAATTCACCCCTCCACTTT.

This clone was seen once. The chain links TRBV27 to TRBJ2-5, with 11 nucleotides matching TRBD2. Losses at the gene ends were 8 bases for V and 9 bases for J; bases not matched to a gene: 14. The CDR3 sequence is 15 residues long. The germline V gene has CDR1 MNHEY and CDR2 SMNVEV (reference sequence). This chain's CDR3 is CASGLAGGLGEAQYF. In DNA form, the CDR3 reads TGTGCCAGCGGATTAGCGGGGGGGCTGGGGGAGGCCCAGTACTTC.

This clone was seen once. A junction end diverges from the germline sequence, so it may reflect a read error. The chain is built from TRBV28 and TRBJ2-3; the D gene is possibly TRBD1 (6 bases). This CDR3 comprises 16 residues. The germline gives CDR1 MDHEN, CDR2 SYDVKM. CDR3 residues: CASSFPQGLFTDMQYF. Here the CDR3 DNA reads TGTGCCAGCAGTTTCCCCCAGGGGCTTTTCACAGATATGCAGTATTTT. Based on the CDR3 plus reference TRBV28 and TRBJ2-3, the full variable domain is DVKVTQSSRYLVKRTGEKVFLECVQDMDHENMFWYRQDPGLGLRLIYFSYDVKMKEKGDIPEGYSVSREKKERFSLILESASTNQTSMYLCASSFPQGLFTDMQYFGPGTRLTVL.

The rearrangement links TRBV7-2 to TRBJ2-3; 11 bases line up with TRBD2. This CDR3 has 19 residues. With V trimmed by 1 base and J by 0 bases, 9 bases remained unmatched. Germline-derived CDR1 and CDR2 are SGHTA and FQGNSA. The CDR3 region has the DNA TGTGCCAGCAGCTTAGTGGTTAAGGGACTAGCGGCGAGCACAGATACGCAGTATTTT. Translated, it gives CASSLVVKGLAASTDTQYF.

The V call is TRBV28, the J call TRBJ2-5, with D possibly being TRBD2 (5 bases). The CDR3 spans 11 residues. Trimming cost V 2 bases and J 12 bases, with 10 bases left between them. In germline, CDR1 is MDHEN, CDR2 SYDVKM. CDR3 region: CASSLGGPEYF. CDR3 nucleotides: TGTGCCAGCAGTTTAGGCGGGCCCGAGTACTTC.

CDR3 bases: TGTGCCAGCAGCCAAGGGACTACCTACGAGCAGTACTTC. It encodes CASSQGTTYEQYF. This chain links TRBV7-8 with TRBJ2-7; 7 nucleotides agree with TRBD2. The germline gives CDR1 SGHVS, CDR2 FQNEAQ. Trimming cost V 5 bases and J 2 bases; bases outside gene matches: 3. The CDR3 length is 13 residues.

The chain recombines TRBV27 with TRBJ1-6; TRBD1 agrees at 11 bases. The ends lost 8 bases at V and 9 bases at J; junction bases unmatched: 6. The germline V gene has CDR1 MNHEY and CDR2 SMNVEV (reference sequence). The CDR3 is 14 residues long. The CDR3 protein is CASAPGQGGSPLHF. CDR3 DNA sequence: TGTGCCAGCGCACCGGGACAGGGGGGTTCACCCCTCCACTTT.

The J gene is TRBJ2-4, the V gene TRBV5-4, with D possibly matching TRBD1 (5 bases). V lost 1 base and J 5 bases, leaving 22 bases between the germline ends. The germline gives CDR1 SGHNT, CDR2 YYREEE (reference sequence). This CDR3 is built from 18 residues. CDR3 in amino acids: CASSLRPGRVLVENIQYF. For the CDR3, the DNA is TGTGCCAGCAGCTTGCGGCCAGGGCGTGTTTTGGTCGAAAACATTCAGTACTTC.

This clone has more than one count but fewer than ten. Other DNA sequences from this sample encode an identical CDR3 as well. This chain joins TRBV28 and TRBJ2-6; 7 nucleotides align to TRBD1. With 4 bases clipped from V and 0 bases from J, the junction kept 3 bases outside the gene matches. The CDR3 sequence is 16 residues long. Germline loops: CDR1 MDHEN, CDR2 SYDVKM. CDR3 residues: CASSWDRGSGANVLTF. CDR3 DNA: TGTGCCAGCAGTTGGGACAGAGGCTCTGGGGCCAACGTCCTGACTTTC.

This chain joins TRBV28 and TRBJ1-4; 11 nucleotides match TRBD1. Per the germline V gene, CDR1 is MDHEN and CDR2 is SYDVKM. CDR3 length: 12 amino acids. The ends lost 3 bases at V and 15 bases at J; junction bases unmatched: 3. CDR3 nucleotide sequence: TGTGCCAGCAGTTTCGGGGACAGGGGGATGTTTTTT. Its protein is CASSFGDRGMFF.

The chain employs TRBV5-4 and TRBJ2-7; D gene ambiguous. The germline gives CDR1 SGHNT, CDR2 YYREEE (reference sequence). There are 13 residues in the CDR3. The V end was cut by 0 bases, the J end by 2 bases, with 6 bases between. Written as DNA, the CDR3 is TGTGCCAGCAGCTTGGTTAGTACCTACGAGCAGTACTTC. The encoded protein is CASSLVSTYEQYF.

The chain employs TRBV28 and TRBJ2-1; no clear D. V lost 7 bases to trimming and J lost 3 bases, with 10 bases between them. CDR1 MDHEN and CDR2 SYDVKM come from the germline V gene. The CDR3 spans 13 residues. Written as DNA, the CDR3 is TGTGCCAGCAAATCCGGTGGCTACAATGAGCAGTTCTTC. This encodes CASKSGGYNEQFF.

The chain employs TRBV28 and TRBJ1-6; 7 bases match TRBD1. J was trimmed by 0 bases and V by 6 bases; bases with no gene match: 5. CDR3 length: 16 residues. Germline lookup yields CDR1 MDHEN and CDR2 SYDVKM. CDR3 DNA sequence: TGTGCCAGCAGCCCGACAGGGAGCTCCTATAATTCACCCCTCCACTTT. Protein sequence: CASSPTGSSYNSPLHF.

The rearrangement links TRBV7-9 to TRBJ2-5; D is perhaps TRBD1 (6 bases). The CDR3 sequence is 15 residues long. CDR1 is SEHNR and CDR2 is FQNEAQ in the germline V gene (reference sequence). Between the trimmed V and J ends, which lost 5 bases and 5 bases, there was a span of 18 bases. CDR3 amino acids: CASSPGWSGEETQYF. CDR3 DNA sequence: TGTGCCAGCAGCCCGGGATGGTCAGGGGAGGAGACCCAGTACTTC.

The chain is built from TRBV29-1 and TRBJ2-7; 9 bases align to TRBD1. Germline V gene sequence: CDR1 SQVTM, CDR2 ANQGSEA. V was clipped by 4 bases and J by 4 bases; unmatched bases: 11. The CDR3 runs 15 residues. The CDR3 bases are TGCAGCGTTGTGGCCCCGGGACAGGGAATATACGAGCAGTACTTC. It translates to CSVVAPGQGIYEQYF.

The V and J genes are TRBV15 and TRBJ2-7; 12 bases align to TRBD2. This CDR3 has 14 residues. Trimming took 5 bases from V and 3 from J; bases not matched to a gene: 2. The germline gives CDR1 LNHNV, CDR2 YYDKDF (reference sequence). Written as DNA, the CDR3 is TGTGCCACCAGCCGGACTAGCGGGAACTACGAGCAGTACTTC. Its protein is CATSRTSGNYEQYF.

J is TRBJ1-2 and V is TRBV27; D unresolved. Per germline, CDR1 MNHEY and CDR2 SMNVEV (reference sequence). With 4 bases removed from V and 5 bases from J, the gap between germline ends came to 17 bases. The CDR3 covers 15 residues. The CDR3 region has the DNA TGTGCCAGCAGTTCCTCCCCGAGGGATAAGTATGGCTACACCTTC. It codes for CASSSSPRDKYGYTF.